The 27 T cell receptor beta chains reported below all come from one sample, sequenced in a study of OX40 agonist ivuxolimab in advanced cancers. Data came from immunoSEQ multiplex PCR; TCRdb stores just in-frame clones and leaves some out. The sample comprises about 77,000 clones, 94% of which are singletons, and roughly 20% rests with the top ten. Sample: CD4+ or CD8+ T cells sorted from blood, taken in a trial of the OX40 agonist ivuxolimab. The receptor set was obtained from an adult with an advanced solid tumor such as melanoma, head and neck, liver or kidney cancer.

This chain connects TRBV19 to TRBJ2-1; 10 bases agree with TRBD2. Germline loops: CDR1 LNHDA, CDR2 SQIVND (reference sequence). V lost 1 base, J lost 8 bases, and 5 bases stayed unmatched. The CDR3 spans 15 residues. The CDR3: CASSIVPSGSHEQFF. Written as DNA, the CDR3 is TGTGCCAGTAGTATAGTACCTAGCGGGAGCCATGAGCAGTTCTTC.

CDR3 amino acids: CASSRTGERNEQFF. CDR3 in DNA: TGCGCCAGCAGCCGCACAGGGGAAAGGAATGAGCAGTTCTTC. The V gene is TRBV4-1, the J gene TRBJ2-1; 7 bases align to TRBD1. The J segment lost 7 bases and the V segment lost 4 bases, leaving 7 bases of the junction unmatched. This CDR3 region has 14 residues. Germline V gene lookup returns CDR1 MGHRA and CDR2 YSYEKL.

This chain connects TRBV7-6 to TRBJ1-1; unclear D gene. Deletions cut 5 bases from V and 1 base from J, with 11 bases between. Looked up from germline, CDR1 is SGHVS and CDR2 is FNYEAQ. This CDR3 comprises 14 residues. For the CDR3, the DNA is TGTGCCAGCAGCCAGGACTTAAGGAACACTGAAGCTTTCTTT. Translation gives CASSQDLRNTEAFF.

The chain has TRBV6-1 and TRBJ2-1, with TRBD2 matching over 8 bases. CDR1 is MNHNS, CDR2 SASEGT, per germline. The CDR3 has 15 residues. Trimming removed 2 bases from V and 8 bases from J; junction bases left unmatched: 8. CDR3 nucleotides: TGTGCCAGCAGTGAAAGGGGGACTAGGTTTGATGAGCAGTTCTTC. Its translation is CASSERGTRFDEQFF.

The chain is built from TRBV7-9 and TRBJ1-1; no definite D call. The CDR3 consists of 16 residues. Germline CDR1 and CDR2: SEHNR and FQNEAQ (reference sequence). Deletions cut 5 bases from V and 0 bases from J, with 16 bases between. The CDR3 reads CASSNLPDWLNTEAFF. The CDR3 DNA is TGTGCCAGCAGCAATCTTCCCGACTGGTTGAACACTGAAGCTTTCTTT.

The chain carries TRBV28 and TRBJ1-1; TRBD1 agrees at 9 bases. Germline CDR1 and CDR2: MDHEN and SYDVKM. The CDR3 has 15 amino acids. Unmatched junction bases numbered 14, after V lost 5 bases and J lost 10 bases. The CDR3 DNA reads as TGTGCCAGCAGTATAACAGGGGGCAATAGTCTTGGAGCTTTCTTT. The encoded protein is CASSITGGNSLGAFF.

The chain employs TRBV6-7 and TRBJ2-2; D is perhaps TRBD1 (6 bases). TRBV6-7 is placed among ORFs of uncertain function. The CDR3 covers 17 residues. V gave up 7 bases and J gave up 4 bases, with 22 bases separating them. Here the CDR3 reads CASTLVGPYRVTGELFF. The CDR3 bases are TGTGCCAGCACCTTAGTGGGACCGTACAGGGTCACCGGGGAGCTGTTTTTT.

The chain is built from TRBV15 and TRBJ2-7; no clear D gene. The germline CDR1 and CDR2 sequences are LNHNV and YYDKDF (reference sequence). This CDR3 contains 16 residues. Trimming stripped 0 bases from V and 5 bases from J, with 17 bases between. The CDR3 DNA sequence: TGTGCCACCAGCAGAGATTTAAGCCTAGGCCCCCACGAGCAGTACTTC. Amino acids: CATSRDLSLGPHEQYF.

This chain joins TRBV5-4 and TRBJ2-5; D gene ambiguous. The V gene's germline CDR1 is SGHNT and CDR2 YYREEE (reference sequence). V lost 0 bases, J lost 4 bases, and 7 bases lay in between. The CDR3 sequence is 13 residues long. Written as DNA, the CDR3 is TGTGCCAGCAGCTTGGACTCCACAGAGACCCAGTACTTC. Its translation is CASSLDSTETQYF.

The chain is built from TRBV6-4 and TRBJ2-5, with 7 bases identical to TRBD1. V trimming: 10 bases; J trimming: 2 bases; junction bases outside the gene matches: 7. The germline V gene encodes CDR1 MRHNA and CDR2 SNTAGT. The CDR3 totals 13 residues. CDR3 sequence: CAKGQRLQETQYF. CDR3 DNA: TGTGCCAAGGGACAGAGACTACAAGAGACCCAGTACTTC.

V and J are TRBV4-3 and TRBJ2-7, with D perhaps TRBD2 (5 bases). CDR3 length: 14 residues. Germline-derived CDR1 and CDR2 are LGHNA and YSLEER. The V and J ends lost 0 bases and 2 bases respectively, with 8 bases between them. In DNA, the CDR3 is TGCGCCAGCAGCCAAGACGAGGGTACCTACGAGCAGTACTTC. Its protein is CASSQDEGTYEQYF.

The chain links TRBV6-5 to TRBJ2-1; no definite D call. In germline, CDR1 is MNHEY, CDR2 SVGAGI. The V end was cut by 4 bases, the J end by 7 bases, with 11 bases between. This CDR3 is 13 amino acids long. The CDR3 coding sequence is TGTGCCAGCAGTTCCTCGTTTAGGAATGAGCAGTTCTTC. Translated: CASSSSFRNEQFF.

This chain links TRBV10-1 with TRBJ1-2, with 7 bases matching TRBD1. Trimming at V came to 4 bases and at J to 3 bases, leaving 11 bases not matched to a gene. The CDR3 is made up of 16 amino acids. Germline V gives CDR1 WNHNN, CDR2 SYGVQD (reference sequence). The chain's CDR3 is CASSVDRAFRDYGYTF. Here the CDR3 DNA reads TGCGCCAGCAGTGTAGACAGGGCGTTCCGGGACTATGGCTACACCTTC.

The CDR3 here is CASSIDRYNEQFF. CDR3 in DNA: TGTGCCAGTAGTATAGACCGGTACAATGAGCAGTTCTTC. The rearrangement joins TRBV19 to TRBJ2-1; no firm D call. In germline, CDR1 is LNHDA, CDR2 SQIVND (reference sequence). This CDR3 is 13 amino acids long. V lost 0 bases and J lost 4, with 4 bases in between.

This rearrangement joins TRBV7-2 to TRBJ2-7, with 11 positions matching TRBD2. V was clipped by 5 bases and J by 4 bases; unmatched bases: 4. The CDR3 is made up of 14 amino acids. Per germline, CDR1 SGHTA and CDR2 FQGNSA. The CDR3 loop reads CASSTLAGDYEQYF. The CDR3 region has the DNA TGTGCCAGCAGCACACTAGCGGGGGATTACGAGCAGTACTTC.

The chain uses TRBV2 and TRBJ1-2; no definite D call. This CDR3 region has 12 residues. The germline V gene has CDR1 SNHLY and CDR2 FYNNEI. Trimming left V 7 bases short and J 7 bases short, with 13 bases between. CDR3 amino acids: CASMGGPSGYTF. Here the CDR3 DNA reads TGTGCCAGCATGGGAGGCCCCTCTGGCTACACCTTC.

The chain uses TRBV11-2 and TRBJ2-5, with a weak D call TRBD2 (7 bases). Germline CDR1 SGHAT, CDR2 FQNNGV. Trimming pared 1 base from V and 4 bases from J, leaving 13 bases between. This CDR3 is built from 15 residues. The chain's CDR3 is CASSLGARGGETQYF. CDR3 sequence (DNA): TGTGCCAGCAGCTTAGGGGCTAGGGGGGGAGAGACCCAGTACTTC.

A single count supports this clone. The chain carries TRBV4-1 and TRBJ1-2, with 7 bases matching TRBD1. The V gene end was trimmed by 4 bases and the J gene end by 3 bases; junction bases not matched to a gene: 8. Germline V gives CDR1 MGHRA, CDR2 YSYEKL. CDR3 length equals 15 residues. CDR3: CASSPQGGEDYGYTF. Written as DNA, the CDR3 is TGCGCCAGCAGCCCCCAGGGGGGCGAAGACTATGGCTACACCTTC.

For the CDR3, the DNA is TGTGCCAGCAGTTCCCGACAGGTTCTCATGAACACTGAAGCTTTCTTT. Translation gives CASSSRQVLMNTEAFF. The chain combines TRBV27 with TRBJ1-1, with D perhaps TRBD1 (6 bases). CDR1 and CDR2 from the germline V gene are MNHEY and SMNVEV (reference sequence). CDR3 length equals 16 residues. V was cut by 4 bases and J by 0 bases, with 15 bases left in between.

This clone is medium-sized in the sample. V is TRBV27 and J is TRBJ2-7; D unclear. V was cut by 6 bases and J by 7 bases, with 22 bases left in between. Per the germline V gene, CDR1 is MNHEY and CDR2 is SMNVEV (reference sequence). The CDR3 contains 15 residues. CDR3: CASSPLEGIHWEQYF. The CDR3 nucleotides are TGTGCCAGCAGCCCCTTGGAAGGGATACATTGGGAGCAGTACTTC.

The CDR3 protein is CASSTPRRGGMSYEQYF. The CDR3 nucleotides read TGTGCCAGCAGCACCCCCAGGAGGGGTGGGATGTCGTACGAGCAGTACTTC. This chain links TRBV9 with TRBJ2-7; D is perhaps TRBD2 (6 bases). V dropped 4 bases and J dropped 4 bases, with 24 bases sitting between them. CDR1 and CDR2 from the germline V gene are SGDLS and YYNGEE. The CDR3 spans 17 residues.

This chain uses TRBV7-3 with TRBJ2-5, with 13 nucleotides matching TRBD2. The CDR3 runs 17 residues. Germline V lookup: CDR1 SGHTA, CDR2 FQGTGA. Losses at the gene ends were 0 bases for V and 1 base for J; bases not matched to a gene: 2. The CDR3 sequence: CASSLTGTSGAQETQYF. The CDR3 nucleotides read TGTGCCAGCAGCTTAACCGGGACTAGCGGGGCCCAAGAGACCCAGTACTTC.

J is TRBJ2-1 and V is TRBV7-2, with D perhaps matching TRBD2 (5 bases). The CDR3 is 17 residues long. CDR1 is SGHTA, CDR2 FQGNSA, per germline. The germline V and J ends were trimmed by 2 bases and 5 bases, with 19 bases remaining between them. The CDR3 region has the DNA TGTGCCAGCAGCTTACGTGTCGGACTCGCAGCGAACAATGAGCAGTTCTTC. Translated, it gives CASSLRVGLAANNEQFF.

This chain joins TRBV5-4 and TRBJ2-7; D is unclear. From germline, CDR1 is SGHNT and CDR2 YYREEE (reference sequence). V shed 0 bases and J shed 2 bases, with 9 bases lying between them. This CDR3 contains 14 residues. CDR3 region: CASSLVANPYEQYF. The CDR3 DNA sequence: TGTGCCAGCAGCTTGGTGGCTAACCCCTACGAGCAGTACTTC. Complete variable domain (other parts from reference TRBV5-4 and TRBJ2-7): ETGVTQSPTHLIKTRGQQVTLRCSSQSGHNTVSWYQQALGQGPQFIFQYYREEENGRGNFPPRFSGLQFPNYSSELNVNALELDDSALYLCASSLVANPYEQYFGPGTRLTVT.

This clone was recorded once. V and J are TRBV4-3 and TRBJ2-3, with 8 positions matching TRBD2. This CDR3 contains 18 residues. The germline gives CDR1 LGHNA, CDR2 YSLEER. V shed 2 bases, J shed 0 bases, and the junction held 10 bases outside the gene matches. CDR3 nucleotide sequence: TGCGCCAGCAGCCAACACCTAAGCGGGGGTGACAGCACAGATACGCAGTATTTT. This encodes CASSQHLSGGDSTDTQYF.

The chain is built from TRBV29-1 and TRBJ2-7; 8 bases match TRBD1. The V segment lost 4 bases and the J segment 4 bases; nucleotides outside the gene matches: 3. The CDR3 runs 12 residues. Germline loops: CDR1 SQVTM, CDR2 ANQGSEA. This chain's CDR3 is CSVVQGAYEQYF. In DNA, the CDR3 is TGCAGCGTTGTTCAGGGGGCGTACGAGCAGTACTTC.

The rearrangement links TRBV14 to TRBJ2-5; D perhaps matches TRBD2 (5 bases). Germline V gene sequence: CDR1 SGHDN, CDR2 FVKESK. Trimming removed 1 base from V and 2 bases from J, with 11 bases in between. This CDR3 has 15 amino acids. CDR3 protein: CASSQVGAAQETQYF. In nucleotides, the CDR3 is TGTGCCAGCAGCCAAGTGGGAGCGGCACAAGAGACCCAGTACTTC. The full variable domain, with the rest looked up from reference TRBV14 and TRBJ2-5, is EAGVTQFPSHSVIEKGQTVTLRCDPISGHDNLYWYRRVMGKEIKFLLHFVKESKQDESGMPNNRFLAERTGGTYSTLKVQPAELEDSGVYFCASSQVGAAQETQYFGPGTRLLVL.